This T cell receptor (beta chain) is from a study of T cells in Graves' hyperthyroidism and ophthalmopathy. The overall study: Staff took peripheral blood when the initial diagnosis was made, before any treatment began.

Diagnosing involved the use of clinical symptoms, serum thyroxine and TRAb, thyroid ultrasound and orbital computed tomography. The V gene lost 5 bases and the J gene lost 1 base, with 8 bases spanning the gap. CDR3 size: 14 residues. The germline CDR1 and CDR2 sequences are LGHDT and YNNKEL (reference sequence). This clonotype showed up many times. RNA transcripts provided the source from which TCR beta CDR3 regions were amplified. Using the HTBI primer set, a first-round RT-PCR was run on the TCR CDR3. TCRdb independently ran MiXCR on the multiplex PCR reads; one entry per CDR3 protein. The repertoire has approximately 300,000 distinct CDR3 sequences, more than 15% of them found once; the top ten carry approximately 60%.

This chain connects TRBV3-1 to TRBJ2-2; a possible D gene is TRBD1 (6 bases). The sequencing sample was made of blood. The TCR originated in a woman in her sixties with Graves' ophthalmopathy. CDR3 in amino acids: CASSIQGNTGELFF. CDR3 sequence (DNA): TGTGCCAGCAGCATACAGGGGAACACCGGGGAGCTGTTTTTT.